This entry lists 25 T cell receptor beta chains sequenced from one sample in a study of monozygotic twins with inflammatory bowel disease. After re-calling the 5' RACE reads, TCRdb lists one entry per CDR3 protein, DNA absent. The sample holds over 200,000 distinct CDR3 sequences. Material: blood. These receptors all stem from a human donor with ulcerative colitis or Crohn's disease, or a healthy co-twin of an affected twin (not recorded which).

The gene calls are TRBV6-2 or TRBV6-3 and TRBJ1-1. Germline loops: CDR1 MNHEY, CDR2 SVGEGT. The CDR3 is made up of 14 amino acids. CDR3 residues: CASSRGIMNTEAFF.

The chain employs TRBV20-1 and TRBJ2-7; the TCRdb call, TRBD1, lacks DNA for checking. The CDR3 is 12 amino acids. Germline assignment: CDR1 DFQATT and CDR2 SNEGSKA (reference sequence). The CDR3 spells CSASRDNDEQYF.

This chain links TRBV29-1 with TRBJ1-2; TCRdb lists TRBD1, though no DNA is available to test this call. The germline CDR1 and CDR2 sequences are SQVTM and ANQGSEA. The CDR3 covers 13 residues. CDR3 amino acids: CSVEDERERGYTF.

The chain has TRBV5-4 and TRBJ2-3. CDR1 is SGHNT and CDR2 is YYREEE in the germline V gene (reference sequence). The CDR3 sequence is 15 residues long. Here the CDR3 reads CASSPRGVLGDTQYF.

The rearrangement joins TRBV9 to TRBJ2-1; TCRdb indicates TRBD1, and absent DNA this call remains unverified. Per germline, CDR1 SGDLS and CDR2 YYNGEE. The CDR3 contains 16 residues. CDR3 region: CASSASGGQIYNEQFF.

V is TRBV7-2 and J is TRBJ2-7. Germline assignment: CDR1 SGHTA and CDR2 FQGNSA. The CDR3 extends over 12 amino acids. CDR3 loop: CASSHSSYEQYF.

The chain links TRBV11-2 to TRBJ2-3. This CDR3 spans 13 amino acids. Germline-derived CDR1 and CDR2 are SGHAT and FQNNGV. This chain's CDR3 is CASSLDRRDTQYF.

The genes are TRBV20-1 and TRBJ2-3; TCRdb selects TRBD2, and the lack of DNA leaves this call unchecked. This CDR3 comprises 15 residues. The germline V gene encodes CDR1 DFQATT and CDR2 SNEGSKA (reference sequence). Here the CDR3 reads CSAFPGTRDTDTQYF.

The chain joins TRBV19 to TRBJ1-4; TCRdb proposes TRBD1, but this gene call is untestable without DNA. CDR3 length: 13 residues. Per germline, CDR1 LNHDA and CDR2 SQIVND (reference sequence). The CDR3 sequence is CASRGRADEKLFF.

J is TRBJ2-2 and V is TRBV5-1; TCRdb calls TRBD2, which cannot be checked without DNA. Germline V CDR1 and CDR2: SGHRS, YFSETQ. This CDR3 is built from 17 residues. CDR3: CASSPPLARRNTGELFF. The whole variable domain, remainder taken from reference TRBV5-1 and TRBJ2-2, is KAGVTQTPRYLIKTRGQQVTLSCSPISGHRSVSWYQQTPGQGLQFLFEYFSETQRNKGNFPGRFSGRQFSNSRSEMNVSTLELGDSALYLCASSPPLARRNTGELFFGEGSRLTVL.

This chain joins TRBV5-1 and TRBJ1-1; TCRdb designates TRBD1, a call that cannot be tested without DNA. The CDR3 runs 14 residues. Germline loops: CDR1 SGHRS, CDR2 YFSETQ. Here the CDR3 reads CASSDPSRNTEAFF.

The chain recombines TRBV6-5 with TRBJ2-1; there is no DNA to check the TCRdb D call of TRBD2. The CDR3 contains 14 residues. The germline CDR1 and CDR2 sequences are MNHEY and SVGAGI. The CDR3: CASSWGSGGDEQFF.

The V and J genes are TRBV7-2 and TRBJ1-2. The CDR3 has 13 residues. Germline V gene sequence: CDR1 SGHTA, CDR2 FQGNSA. The CDR3 region is CASSLAGRRGYTF.

V usage is TRBV2 and J usage is TRBJ1-3; TCRdb picks TRBD1, but there is no DNA to check that call. The CDR3 length is 13 residues. Germline V lookup: CDR1 SNHLY, CDR2 FYNNEI. The CDR3 loop reads CASSVSGGDTIYF.

The J gene is TRBJ2-2, the V gene TRBV7-6; TCRdb's D gene call, TRBD1, goes unchecked for lack of DNA. Germline assignment: CDR1 SGHVS and CDR2 FNYEAQ. This CDR3 spans 16 amino acids. This CDR3 is CASSLVGGLNTGELFF. The full variable domain, with the rest looked up from reference TRBV7-6 and TRBJ2-2, is GAGVSQSPRYKVTKRGQDVALRCDPISGHVSLYWYRQALGQGPEFLTYFNYEAQQDKSGLPNDRFSAERPEGSISTLTIQRTEQRDSAMYRCASSLVGGLNTGELFFGEGSRLTVL.

The gene calls are TRBV7-2 and TRBJ2-7; absent DNA, TCRdb's TRBD2 call cannot be checked. CDR1 and CDR2 (germline): SGHTA, FQGNSA. CDR3 size: 15 residues. The CDR3: CASSLQTSGIYEQYF.

The chain couples TRBV7-9 to TRBJ1-2; TCRdb picks TRBD1, but there is no DNA to check that call. This CDR3 is 15 amino acids long. Germline V lookup: CDR1 SEHNR, CDR2 FQNEAQ (reference sequence). The CDR3 sequence is CASSLAGTANYGYTF.

The chain couples TRBV5-5 to TRBJ2-2; TCRdb outputs TRBD2, but without DNA this stays unchecked. Germline lookup yields CDR1 SGHKS and CDR2 YYEKEE (reference sequence). The CDR3 covers 16 residues. This CDR3 is CASRFGGWPNTGELFF.

J is TRBJ1-5 and V is TRBV6-2 or TRBV6-3. CDR1 and CDR2 (germline): MNHEY, SVGEGT. The CDR3 extends over 13 amino acids. The CDR3 reads CASSYTTQRPQHF.

V gene TRBV5-1 combines with J gene TRBJ1-1; TCRdb proposes TRBD1, but this gene call is untestable without DNA. CDR1 is SGHRS and CDR2 is YFSETQ in the germline V gene. This CDR3 has 14 residues. The CDR3 is CASSTSPANTEAFF.

This rearrangement joins TRBV20-1 to TRBJ2-7; TCRdb selects TRBD1, and the lack of DNA leaves this call unchecked. The CDR3 runs 14 residues. Germline V lookup: CDR1 DFQATT, CDR2 SNEGSKA (reference sequence). CDR3 protein: CSATRDTGTYEQYF.

The rearrangement links TRBV18 to TRBJ2-5; TCRdb indicates TRBD1, and absent DNA this call remains unverified. The CDR3 is 13 amino acids. CDR1 is KGHSH, CDR2 LQKENI, per germline. The CDR3 spells CASGTDQQETQYF.

CDR3 loop: CASSSSLTENTGELFF. J is TRBJ2-2 and V is TRBV4-1. In germline, CDR1 is MGHRA, CDR2 YSYEKL. The CDR3 runs to 16 residues.

The gene calls are TRBV12-3 or TRBV12-4 and TRBJ2-1; TCRdb reports TRBD1, a call that lacks DNA to check it against. The CDR3 is 18 amino acids. The CDR3 spells CASRRVGTGGRQRHEQFF.

The chain's CDR3 is CASSWRSVTSGATDTQYF. This chain links TRBV5-1 with TRBJ2-3; checking the TCRdb D call of TRBD2 is not possible without DNA. The germline gives CDR1 SGHRS, CDR2 YFSETQ. The CDR3 totals 18 residues.